The TCR beta chain under discussion was sequenced for a study of beta chain features in type 1 diabetes. Germline V lookup: CDR1 SGHDN, CDR2 FVKESK. This CDR3 comprises 15 residues. Trimming removed 2 bases at V and 2 bases at J, with 12 bases between. The entirety of the isolated RNA underwent reverse transcription, so expressed TCRB transcripts were sequenced. The assay was immunoSEQ multiplex PCR, and TCRdb's table has in-frame clones only and misses some. The sample shows about 900,000 clones, around a sixth of them seen only once. Whole-study results and caveats: Researchers caution that PCR might favor shorter templates, equally among patients and controls. TCRB repertoires of naive, central memory and Treg cells appeared more similar among patients than among healthy donors.

Worth noting for this clone: What it binds is unknown.

This clonotype was sampled from a woman between 18 and 29 years old in good health. The sample comprised naive CD4+ T cells from blood. This sequence joins TRBV14 and TRBJ2-5; D unclear. The CDR3 here is CASSQMGLRQETQYF. In nucleotides, the CDR3 is TGTGCCAGCAGCCAAATGGGGTTGCGACAAGAGACCCAGTACTTC.